Listed below are T cell receptor beta chains from one sample, sequenced in a study of CD8 T cells in ankylosing spondylitis. TCRdb passed the 5' RACE reads through MiXCR, listing each CDR3 protein once. The table has around 430,000 distinct CDR3 sequences, under 20% seen once. Source material: blood, either unsorted or a sorted T cell fraction (not recorded which). The receptors shown here come from a male donor with ankylosing spondylitis. CDR3s include the opening cysteine and the closing phenylalanine or tryptophan. A D gene is named only where the DNA matches it firmly. Part of the rows lack a size; the others show once, few, many or a class for expanded clones.

j_call,d_call,clone_size,cdr3_length,v_call,cdr3_aa,cdr3_nt
TRBJ2-3,NA,many,17,TRBV4-1,CASSQEGTAVGTDTQYF,TGCGCCAGCAGCCAAGAAGGTACGGCGGTAGGCACAGATACGCAGTATTTT
TRBJ2-3,TRBD1,NA,17,TRBV12-3/TRBV12-4,CASSLGGTGGRRDTQYF,TGTGCCAGCAGTTTAGGGGGGACAGGGGGGCGAAGGGATACGCAGTATTTT
TRBJ2-1,TRBD2,few,16,TRBV7-9,CASSRVAGGTYNEQFF,TGTGCCAGCAGCCGAGTAGCGGGGGGGACCTACAATGAGCAGTTCTTC
TRBJ1-2,TRBD1,NA,14,TRBV6-5,CASSYLGQGYGYTF,TGTGCCAGCAGTTACCTGGGACAGGGCTATGGCTACACCTTC
TRBJ2-1,NA,NA,13,TRBV7-9,CASSLARDNEQFF,TGTGCCAGCAGCTTAGCTCGAGACAATGAGCAGTTCTTC
TRBJ2-1,TRBD2,many,15,TRBV5-1,CASRGGLGLYNEQFF,TGCGCCAGCAGGGGGGGACTAGGACTTTACAATGAGCAGTTCTTC
TRBJ1-1,TRBD1,NA,14,TRBV6-5,CASSYPGGNTEAFF,TGTGCCAGCAGTTACCCAGGGGGGAACACTGAAGCTTTCTTT
TRBJ2-3,TRBD1,NA,13,TRBV27,CASRGTGRDTQYF,TGTGCCAGCAGGGGGACAGGGAGGGATACGCAGTATTTT
TRBJ2-3,TRBD2,few,15,TRBV29-1,CSSQGLAGRTDTQYF,TGCAGCTCCCAGGGACTAGCGGGTCGCACAGATACGCAGTATTTT
TRBJ1-1,NA,many,8,TRBV20-1,CSAKEAFF,TGCAGTGCTAAAGAGGCTTTCTTT
TRBJ2-1,NA,few,12,TRBV3-1,CASSRTVNEQFF,TGTGCCAGCAGCCGTACTGTCAATGAGCAGTTCTTC
TRBJ2-2,TRBD2,NA,16,TRBV4-2,CASSQVLGTSQWELFF,TGTGCCAGCAGCCAAGTTCTCGGGACTAGCCAGTGGGAGCTGTTTTTT
TRBJ1-1,NA,few,14,TRBV4-2,CASSQWGLDTEAFF,TGTGCCAGCAGCCAATGGGGGTTGGACACTGAAGCTTTCTTT
TRBJ1-2,NA,NA,15,TRBV5-8,CASSPGAVRNYGYTF,TGTGCCAGCAGCCCCGGGGCCGTAAGGAACTATGGCTACACCTTC
TRBJ2-7,TRBD2,many,14,TRBV12-3/TRBV12-4,CASGSGGPPYEQYF,TGTGCCAGCGGTAGCGGGGGGCCCCCCTACGAGCAGTACTTC
TRBJ2-3,NA,many,12,TRBV7-9,CASSGGADTQYF,TGTGCCAGCAGCGGGGGGGCCGATACGCAGTATTTT
TRBJ2-3,NA,many,14,TRBV4-2,CASSQRTGTDTQYF,TGTGCCAGCAGCCAGCGAACAGGGACGGATACGCAGTATTTT
TRBJ2-7,NA,few,15,TRBV6-1,CASSPVRGGPYEQYF,TGTGCCAGCAGCCCTGTCAGGGGTGGGCCCTACGAGCAGTACTTC
TRBJ2-1,TRBD2,few,17,TRBV12-3/TRBV12-4,CASFPGLAGVLYNEQFF,TGTGCCAGCTTTCCGGGACTAGCGGGGGTCCTTTACAATGAGCAGTTCTTC
TRBJ1-1,NA,once,16,TRBV7-9,CASSPRPAGSSSEAFF,TGTGCCAGCAGCCCCCGCCCGGCAGGTTCCTCTTCTGAAGCTTTCTTT
TRBJ1-2,NA,few,15,TRBV7-2,CASSSEQVLRDGYTF,TGTGCCAGCAGCTCTGAACAGGTCCTACGGGATGGCTACACCTTC
TRBJ2-5,NA,NA,11,TRBV24-1,CATSLFETQYF,TGTGCCACCAGTCTCTTTGAGACCCAGTACTTC
TRBJ2-1,TRBD2,NA,16,TRBV29-1,CSVEDRLAASYNEQFF,TGCAGCGTTGAAGATCGGCTAGCGGCCTCCTACAATGAGCAGTTCTTC
TRBJ2-1,NA,few,15,TRBV28,CASNLYGAFYNEQFF,TGTGCCAGCAACCTGTACGGGGCATTCTACAATGAGCAGTTCTTC
TRBJ2-3,NA,few,15,TRBV24-1,CATSELGKEAGTQYF,TGTGCCACCAGTGAACTCGGGAAGGAAGCAGGTACGCAGTATTTT
TRBJ2-2,TRBD1,few,16,TRBV4-1,CASSRGTGGEIGELFF,TGCGCCAGCAGCCGTGGGACAGGGGGCGAAATAGGGGAGCTGTTTTTT
TRBJ2-1,NA,few,14,TRBV18,CASSLNSGYNEQFF,TGTGCCAGCTCACTCAATAGCGGATACAATGAGCAGTTCTTC
TRBJ2-2,NA,once,15,TRBV19,CASGPQAGYTGELFF,TGTGCCAGTGGGCCCCAAGCGGGTTATACCGGGGAGCTGTTTTTT
TRBJ1-4,NA,once,13,TRBV19,CASTDRINEKLFF,TGTGCCAGCACCGACAGAATTAATGAAAAACTGTTTTTT
TRBJ1-2,NA,NA,15,TRBV9,CASSPPMELFYGYTF,TGTGCCAGCAGCCCCCCAATGGAGCTCTTCTATGGCTACACCTTC
TRBJ1-1,NA,NA,19,TRBV5-6,CASIFWVGAARPQNTEAFF,TGTGCCAGCATCTTCTGGGTAGGGGCAGCAAGACCACAGAACACTGAAGCTTTCTTT
TRBJ2-4,TRBD1,NA,13,TRBV20-1,CSAPGTGGNIQYF,TGCAGTGCGCCCGGGACAGGGGGAAACATTCAGTACTTC
TRBJ2-1,NA,NA,11,TRBV6-6,CASRDYNEQFF,TGTGCCAGCAGAGATTACAATGAGCAGTTCTTC
TRBJ1-2,TRBD1,few,16,TRBV18,CASSPTRQGINYGYTF,TGTGCCAGCTCACCGACTCGACAGGGGATCAACTATGGCTACACCTTC
TRBJ1-4,TRBD1,NA,14,TRBV12-3/TRBV12-4,CASRPQGAGEKLFF,TGTGCCAGCAGACCACAGGGGGCTGGGGAAAAACTGTTTTTT
TRBJ2-3,NA,few,13,TRBV6-1,CASSERTTDTQYF,TGTGCCAGCAGTGAAAGAACCACAGATACGCAGTATTTT
TRBJ2-5,NA,few,14,TRBV5-1,CASSLLQGGETQYF,TGCGCCAGCAGCTTGTTGCAGGGCGGGGAGACCCAGTACTTC
TRBJ2-5,NA,once,13,TRBV20-1,CSASLTGQETQYF,TGCAGTGCTAGCTTGACAGGTCAAGAGACCCAGTACTTC
TRBJ2-1,TRBD1,many,18,TRBV4-1,CASSQVFRGQGAHNEQFF,TGCGCCAGCAGCCAAGTTTTTAGAGGACAGGGGGCCCACAATGAGCAGTTCTTC
TRBJ1-1,NA,many,13,TRBV12-3/TRBV12-4,CASSLKGTSEAFF,TGTGCCAGCAGTTTAAAAGGGACATCTGAAGCTTTCTTT
TRBJ2-5,NA,few,15,TRBV7-3,CASSLSGLTQETQYF,TGTGCCAGCAGCTTATCTGGACTAACTCAAGAGACCCAGTACTTC
TRBJ1-4,TRBD1,many,15,TRBV4-2,CASSQGQVENEKLFF,TGTGCCAGCAGCCAGGGACAGGTGGAGAATGAAAAACTGTTTTTT
TRBJ2-7,NA,many,10,TRBV2,CASSLYEQYF,TGTGCCAGCAGTTTGTACGAGCAGTACTTC